This T cell receptor (beta chain) derives from a study of T cell changes during pregnancy in multiple sclerosis. The table came from immunoSEQ multiplex PCR; TCRdb's copy has only in-frame clones and leaves some out. The table records more than 55,000 clones, roughly 94% of them present only once. The CDR3 has 16 residues. Germline CDR1 and CDR2: MNHNY and SVGAGI (reference sequence). The junction had 4 bases not matched to a gene; V was cut back by 5 bases and J by 2 bases. The sequence was collected from a female donor with multiple sclerosis, enrolled in a pregnancy study. The J gene is TRBJ2-1, the V gene TRBV6-6, with 12 positions matching TRBD2. Sample: CD8+ T cells from peripheral blood mononuclear cells, taken after pregnancy. This chain's CDR3 is CASSKLAGGTYNEQFF. The DNA for the CDR3 is TGTGCCAGCAGTAAACTAGCGGGAGGCACCTACAATGAGCAGTTCTTC.